This TCR beta chain stems from a study of T cell changes during pregnancy in multiple sclerosis. CDR1 is SGHRS and CDR2 is YFSETQ in the germline V gene. The CDR3 sequence is 17 residues long. V shed 4 bases and J 0 bases; nucleotides not matched to a gene: 4. Sequenced by immunoSEQ multiplex PCR; TCRdb stores in-frame clones only, minus some. The top ten clones hold more than 2% of a sample with 60,000 or so clones, roughly 87% of them seen once. This TCR derives from a female donor in good health, enrolled as a control in a pregnancy study. The sample here was peripheral blood, taken in the second trimester of pregnancy. The V call is TRBV5-1, the J call TRBJ2-1; TRBD2 aligns across 13 bases. This CDR3 is CASSELAGGRSYNEQFF. Written as DNA, the CDR3 is TGCGCCAGCAGCGAACTAGCGGGAGGGCGCTCCTACAATGAGCAGTTCTTC.